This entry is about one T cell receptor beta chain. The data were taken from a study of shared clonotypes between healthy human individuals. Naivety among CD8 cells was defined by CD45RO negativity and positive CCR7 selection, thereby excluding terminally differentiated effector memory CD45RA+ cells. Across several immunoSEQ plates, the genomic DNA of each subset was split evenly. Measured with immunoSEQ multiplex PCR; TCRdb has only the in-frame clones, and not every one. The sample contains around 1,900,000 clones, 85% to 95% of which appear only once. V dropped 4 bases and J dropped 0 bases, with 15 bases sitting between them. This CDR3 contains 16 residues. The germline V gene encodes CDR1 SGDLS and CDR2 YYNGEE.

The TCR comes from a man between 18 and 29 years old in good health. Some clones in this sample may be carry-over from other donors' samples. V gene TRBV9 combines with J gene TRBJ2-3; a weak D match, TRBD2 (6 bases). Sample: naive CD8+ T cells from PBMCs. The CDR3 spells CASSPEGGRSTDTQYF. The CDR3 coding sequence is TGTGCCAGCAGCCCCGAAGGAGGGAGAAGCACAGATACGCAGTATTTT.